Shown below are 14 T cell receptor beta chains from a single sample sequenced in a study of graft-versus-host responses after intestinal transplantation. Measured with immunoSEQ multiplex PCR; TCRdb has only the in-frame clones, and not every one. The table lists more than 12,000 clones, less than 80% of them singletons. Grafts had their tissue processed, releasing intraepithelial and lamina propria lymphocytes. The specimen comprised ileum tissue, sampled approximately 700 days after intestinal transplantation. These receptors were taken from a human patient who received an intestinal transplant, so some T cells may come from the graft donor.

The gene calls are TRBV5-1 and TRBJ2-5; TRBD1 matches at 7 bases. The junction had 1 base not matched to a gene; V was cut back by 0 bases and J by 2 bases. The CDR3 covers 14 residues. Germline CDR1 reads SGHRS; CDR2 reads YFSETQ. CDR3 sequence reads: CASSLGDSQETQYF. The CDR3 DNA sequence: TGCGCCAGCAGCTTGGGGGACAGTCAAGAGACCCAGTACTTC.

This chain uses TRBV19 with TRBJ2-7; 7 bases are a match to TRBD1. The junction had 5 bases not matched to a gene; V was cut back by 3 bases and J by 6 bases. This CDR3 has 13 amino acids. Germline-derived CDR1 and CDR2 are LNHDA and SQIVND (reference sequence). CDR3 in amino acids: CASSMVGGLEQYF. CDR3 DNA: TGTGCCAGTAGTATGGTAGGGGGCCTCGAGCAGTACTTC.

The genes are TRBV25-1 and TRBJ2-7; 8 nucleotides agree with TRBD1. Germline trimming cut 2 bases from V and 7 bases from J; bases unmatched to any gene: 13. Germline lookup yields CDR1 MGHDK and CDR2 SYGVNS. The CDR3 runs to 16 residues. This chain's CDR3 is CASSELSDTGQVEQYF. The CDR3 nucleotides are TGTGCCAGCAGTGAACTCTCAGACACGGGACAGGTTGAGCAGTACTTC.

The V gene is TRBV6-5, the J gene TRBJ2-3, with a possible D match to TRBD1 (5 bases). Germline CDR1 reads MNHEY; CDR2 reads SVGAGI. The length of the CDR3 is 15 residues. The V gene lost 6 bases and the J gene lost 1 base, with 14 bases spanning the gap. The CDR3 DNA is TGTGCCAGCAGGCCCCCAGGGCCCCGCACAGATACGCAGTATTTT. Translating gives CASRPPGPRTDTQYF.

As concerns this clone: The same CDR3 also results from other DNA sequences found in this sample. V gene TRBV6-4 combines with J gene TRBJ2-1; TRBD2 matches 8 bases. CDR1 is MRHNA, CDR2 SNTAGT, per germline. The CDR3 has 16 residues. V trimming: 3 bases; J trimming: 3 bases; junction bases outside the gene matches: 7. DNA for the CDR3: TGTGCCAGCAGTGAGGTTGGCGGGGGGCTCTACAATGAGCAGTTCTTC. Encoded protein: CASSEVGGGLYNEQFF.

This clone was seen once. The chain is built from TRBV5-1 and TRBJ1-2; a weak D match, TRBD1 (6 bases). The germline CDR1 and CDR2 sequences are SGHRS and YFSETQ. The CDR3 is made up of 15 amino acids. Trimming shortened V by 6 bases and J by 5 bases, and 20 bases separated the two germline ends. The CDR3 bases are TGCGCCAGCAACCAAAGGCCGGGGGGCCAGTATGGCTACACCTTC. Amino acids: CASNQRPGGQYGYTF.

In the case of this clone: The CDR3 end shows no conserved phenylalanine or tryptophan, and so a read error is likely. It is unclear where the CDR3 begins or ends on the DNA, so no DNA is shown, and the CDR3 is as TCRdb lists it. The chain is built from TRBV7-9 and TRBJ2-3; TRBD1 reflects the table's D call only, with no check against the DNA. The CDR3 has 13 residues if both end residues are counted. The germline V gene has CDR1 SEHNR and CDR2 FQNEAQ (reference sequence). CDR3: CASSLGALDRGEI.

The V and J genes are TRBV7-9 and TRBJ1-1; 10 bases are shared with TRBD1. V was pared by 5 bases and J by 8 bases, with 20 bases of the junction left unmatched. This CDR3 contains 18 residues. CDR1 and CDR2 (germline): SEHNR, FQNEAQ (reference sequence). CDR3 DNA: TGTGCCAGCAGCCGTCTATTGATTTCGACAGGGGGCGGTTGCGAAGCTTTCTTT. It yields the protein CASSRLLISTGGGCEAFF.

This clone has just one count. The CDR3 DNA is TGTGCCAGTAGTACCCGTCCCGGGACAGGGGACGGCTACGAGCAGTACTTC. It translates to CASSTRPGTGDGYEQYF. The V call is TRBV19, the J call TRBJ2-7, with 10 bases lining up with TRBD1. CDR1 and CDR2 from the germline V gene are LNHDA and SQIVND (reference sequence). V was clipped by 4 bases and J by 3 bases; unmatched bases: 12. The CDR3 is 17 amino acids.

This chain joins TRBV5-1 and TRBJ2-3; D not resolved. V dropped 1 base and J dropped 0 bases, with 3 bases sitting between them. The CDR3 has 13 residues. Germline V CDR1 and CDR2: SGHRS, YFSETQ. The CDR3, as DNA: TGCGCCAGCAGCTTGACAAGCACAGATACGCAGTATTTT. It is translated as CASSLTSTDTQYF.

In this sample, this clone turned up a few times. This CDR3 reads CASSIGQGNSPLHF. The CDR3 bases are TGTGCCAGTAGTATCGGACAGGGGAATTCACCCCTCCACTTT. The chain has TRBV19 and TRBJ1-6, with 9 nucleotides matching TRBD1. Trimming removed 3 bases from V and 7 bases from J; junction bases left unmatched: 1. The CDR3 has 14 amino acids. In germline, CDR1 is LNHDA, CDR2 SQIVND (reference sequence).

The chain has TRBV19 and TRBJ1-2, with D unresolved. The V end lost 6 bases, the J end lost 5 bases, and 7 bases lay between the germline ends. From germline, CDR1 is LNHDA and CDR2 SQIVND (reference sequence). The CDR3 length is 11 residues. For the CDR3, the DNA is TGTGCCAGTAGACAGTTTTATGGCTACACCTTC. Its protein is CASRQFYGYTF.

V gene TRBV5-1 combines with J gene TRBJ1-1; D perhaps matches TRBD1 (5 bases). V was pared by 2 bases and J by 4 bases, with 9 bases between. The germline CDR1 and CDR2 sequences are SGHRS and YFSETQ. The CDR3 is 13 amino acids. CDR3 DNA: TGCGCCAGCAGCTTCCAGGGAAGCACTGAAGCTTTCTTT. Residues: CASSFQGSTEAFF.

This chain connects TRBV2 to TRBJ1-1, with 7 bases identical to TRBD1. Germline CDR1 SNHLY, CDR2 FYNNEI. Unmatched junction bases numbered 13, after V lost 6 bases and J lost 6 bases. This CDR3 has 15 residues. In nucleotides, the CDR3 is TGTGCCAGCAGACGAGAACAGGGGAAAGAGGCTGAAGCTTTCTTT. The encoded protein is CASRREQGKEAEAFF. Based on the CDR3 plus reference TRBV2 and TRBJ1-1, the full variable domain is EPEVTQTPSHQVTQMGQEVILRCVPISNHLYFYWYRQILGQKVEFLVSFYNNEISEKSEIFDDQFSVERPDGSNFTLKIRSTKLEDSAMYFCASRREQGKEAEAFFGQGTRLTVV.